This T cell receptor beta chain was recovered during a study of T cells in Graves' hyperthyroidism and ophthalmopathy. Amplification of TCR beta CDR3 regions was performed using RNA transcripts as template. TCR CDR3 underwent first-round RT-PCR with the HTBI primer set. TCRdb re-called the multiplex PCR reads through MiXCR, storing one row per CDR3 protein. The data show a few hundred thousand distinct CDR3 sequences, approximately 22% seen once. This CDR3 comprises 15 residues. Germline CDR1 reads MDHEN; CDR2 reads SYDVKM. V dropped 7 bases and J dropped 8 bases, with 23 bases sitting between them. Many counts were recorded for this clonotype. Diagnostic assessment was based on clinical symptoms, serum thyroxine and TRAb, thyroid ultrasound and orbital computed tomography.

Sequencing was done on a sample of blood. The sequence came from a woman between 65 and 79 years old with Graves' ophthalmopathy. This chain uses TRBV28 with TRBJ1-2; possible D gene TRBD1, 6 bases. In DNA, the CDR3 is TGTGCCAGCAAGGGGGAGACCTCAAGGGGGTACGGCTACACCTTC. Translating gives CASKGETSRGYGYTF.